The sample holds many counts of the clone carrying this T cell receptor (beta chain). Its antigen remains unidentified. The data are from a study of T-cell reconstitution after alpha-beta-depleted transplantation in children. Overall study results and limits: Newly produced T cells mostly provided counts and TCRbeta diversity after one year, as hyperexpanded clones declined.

The CDR3 loop spans 14 amino acids. In germline, CDR1 is LNHNV, CDR2 YYDKDF (reference sequence). Trimming took 0 bases from V and 2 from J, leaving 7 bases between them. Unique molecular identifiers were incorporated during preparation of the TCRbeta library. TCRdb redid the calling of the PCR reads with MiXCR, one entry per CDR3 protein. The sample consists of around 300,000 distinct CDR3 sequences, almost 8% of them appearing once. This rearrangement joins TRBV15 to TRBJ2-5, with D perhaps matching TRBD2 (6 bases). Here the sequenced sample was peripheral blood, taken 360 days after TCRalphabeta/CD19-depleted stem cell transplant. This TCR derives from a female patient aged 2-9 years who had a stem cell transplant for Fanconi anemia, so the T cells may come from the graft donor. CDR3 nucleotides: TGTGCCACCAGCAGAGATGGAGGGCAAGAGACCCAGTACTTC. It encodes CATSRDGGQETQYF.